Below, one TCR beta chain is given with its context. Its antigen is currently unknown. The data derive from a study of cytomegalovirus exposure and HLA in healthy donors. Points from the study as a whole: The investigators catalogued 164 TCR beta chains as cytomegalovirus-associated. TCR beta chain V- and J-gene trimming was linked, in a later analysis, to a missense variant in DCLRE1C. The number of N-insertions in an Asian-associated ancestry cluster was reportedly below the roughly 620-donor mean in a later analysis. Earlier analysis looked at TCR beta V segments, and most were productive about 87% or about 30% of the time.

The PCR contained 60 Vbeta and 13 Jbeta primers. The method was immunoSEQ multiplex PCR; TCRdb's version includes in-frame clones alone and lacks a portion of them. In the table there are 180,000 or so clones, roughly 85% of which are singletons. The clonotype originates from a man aged 50 to 60 in good health and CMV-seropositive. The sequencing input was PBMCs.

CDR3 in DNA: TGCGCCAGCAGCCAAGATCGGTGGGGGGACACTGAAGCTTTCTTT. It codes for CASSQDRWGDTEAFF. The chain joins TRBV4-1 to TRBJ1-1; the D gene is possibly TRBD1 (5 bases). Germline CDR1 and CDR2: MGHRA and YSYEKL. With 0 bases removed from V and 3 bases from J, the gap between germline ends came to 11 bases. This CDR3 contains 15 residues.